The sequence of this T cell receptor beta chain was determined in a study of beta chain features in type 1 diabetes. On this clone itself: What it binds is unknown.

Findings and caveats of the study: Patients with Type 1 diabetes showed moderately but significantly shorter TCRB CDR3s in all four CD4+ subsets. Patients' naive, central memory and regulatory TCRB repertoires appeared more alike than those of healthy donors. Shorter templates might be favored by PCR, and equally so in patients and in controls.

This CDR3 comprises 16 residues. V lost 0 bases and J 9 bases, leaving 15 bases between the germline ends. Germline V lookup: CDR1 MNHNS, CDR2 SASEGT. Expressed TCRB transcripts were sequenced after all isolated RNA was converted to cDNA. Some clones are missing from TCRdb's copy, which holds only in-frame ones; the method was immunoSEQ multiplex PCR. The sample has around 180,000 clones; approximately 8.4% are singletons. The TCR comes from a man aged 18-30 years with type 1 diabetes. This rearrangement joins TRBV6-1 to TRBJ1-6; no clear D. The sequenced sample was central memory CD4+ T cells from blood. The CDR3 DNA reads TGTGCCAGCAGTGAAGCTCTCCAGGCTGGTGTTTCACCCCTCCACTTT. Its translation is CASSEALQAGVSPLHF.